This entry describes one T cell receptor (beta chain). Its antigen is not identified. This CDR3 comprises 11 residues. V gave up 5 bases and J gave up 7 bases, with 8 bases separating them. Germline lookup yields CDR1 MNHNY and CDR2 SVGAGI (reference sequence). The data were taken from a study of cytomegalovirus exposure and HLA in healthy donors. Study observations and caveats: Earlier findings revealed that most TCR beta V segments proved productive either about 87% or about 30% of the time. Fewer N-insertions than the approximately 610-donor mean were reportedly shown by an Asian-associated ancestry cluster in a later analysis. One variant, a missense change in DCLRE1C, was linked in a later analysis to TCR beta V- and J-gene trimming.

The primer mix had 60 Vbeta and 13 Jbeta primers. Generated by immunoSEQ multiplex PCR, the TCRdb table keeps only in-frame clones and is missing some. In total, the table holds around 100,000 clones. This clonotype originated in a man aged 25-45 years in good health and CMV-seronegative. The chain links TRBV6-6 to TRBJ1-1; D is uncertain. The sequenced sample was PBMCs. The chain's CDR3 is CASSARSEAFF. For the CDR3, the DNA is TGTGCCAGCAGTGCGCGGAGTGAAGCTTTCTTT.